One and the same sample provided the 26 T cell receptor beta chains below, sequenced in a study of OX40 agonist ivuxolimab in advanced cancers. Repertoires were generated with immunoSEQ multiplex PCR, while TCRdb's copy carries only in-frame clones and drops some. There are 90,000 to 150,000 clones in the sample; 85% to 90% occur only once, and more than 0.45% lies in the top ten. The source material was CD4+ or CD8+ T cells sorted from blood, sampled in a trial of the OX40 agonist ivuxolimab. These receptors were obtained from an adult with an advanced solid tumor such as melanoma, head and neck, liver or kidney cancer.

The gene calls are TRBV10-3 and TRBJ1-3, with 7 bases identical to TRBD1. Per the germline V gene, CDR1 is ENHRY and CDR2 is SYGVKD. CDR3 length equals 13 residues. V gave up 5 bases and J gave up 7 bases; unmatched junction bases: 5. CDR3 in DNA: TGTGCCATCAGTCCACAGGGGATCAACACCATATATTTT. It specifies CAISPQGINTIYF.

This chain uses TRBV7-3 with TRBJ2-3; 10 bases map to TRBD1. V lost 5 bases to trimming and J lost 3 bases; unmatched junction nucleotides: 5. The CDR3 sequence is 15 residues long. The V gene's germline CDR1 is SGHTA and CDR2 FQGTGA. CDR3 region: CASSRRTGGTDTQYF. CDR3 DNA: TGTGCCAGCAGCCGTCGGACAGGGGGAACAGATACGCAGTATTTT.

Comment on this clone: Germline is not matched at one junction end, which may reflect a read error. The rearrangement uses TRBV7-2 and TRBJ2-7; either TRBD1 or TRBD2 may fit D (5 bases each). The CDR3 spans 12 residues. CDR1 and CDR2 from the germline V gene are SGHTA and FQGNSA. CDR3 in DNA: TGTGCCAGCAGCGCGTACCTCCGGGACCGGTGCTTC. Its protein is CASSAYLRDRCF. Full variable domain (rest looked up from reference TRBV7-2 and TRBJ2-7): GAGVSQSPSNKVTEKGKDVELRCDPISGHTALYWYRQSLGQGLEFLIYFQGNSAPDKSGLPSDRFSAERTGGSVSTLTIQRTQQEDSAVYLCASSAYLRDRCFGPGTRLTVT.

The chain links TRBV4-3 to TRBJ2-3; perhaps TRBD1 as D (7 bases). CDR3 length equals 18 residues. V dropped 0 bases and J dropped 6 bases, with 22 bases sitting between them. CDR1 is LGHNA, CDR2 YSLEER, per germline. The chain's CDR3 is CASSQEGGRGPFPDTQYF. The CDR3 DNA reads as TGCGCCAGCAGCCAAGAGGGGGGAAGGGGGCCCTTTCCGGATACGCAGTATTTT.

The V call is TRBV10-3, the J call TRBJ2-5; 8 nucleotides agree with TRBD2. This CDR3 has 14 amino acids. V lost 4 bases and J lost 3; bases outside the gene matches: 4. Germline V gene data show CDR1 as ENHRY and CDR2 as SYGVKD. The CDR3 coding sequence is TGTGCCATCAGTGTACACGGGGGGGAAGAGACCCAGTACTTC. As protein: CAISVHGGEETQYF.

The rearrangement joins TRBV7-3 to TRBJ1-2; D unresolved. CDR1 is SGHTA and CDR2 is FQGTGA in the germline V gene. Trimming cost V 7 bases and J 2 bases, with 5 bases left between them. The CDR3 totals 11 residues. DNA for the CDR3: TGTGCCAGCACCCCAAACTATGGCTACACCTTC. Its protein is CASTPNYGYTF.

The rearrangement joins TRBV18 to TRBJ1-3, with TRBD1 matching 7 bases. Germline CDR1 and CDR2: KGHSH and LQKENI. V lost 5 bases and J lost 1; bases outside the gene matches: 11. There are 17 residues in the CDR3. The CDR3 loop is CASSSGRGPGSGNTIYF. CDR3 sequence (DNA): TGTGCCAGCTCATCGGGAAGGGGGCCGGGGTCTGGAAACACCATATATTTT.

The chain couples TRBV29-1 to TRBJ1-1, with TRBD1 matching 8 bases. Germline assignment: CDR1 SQVTM and CDR2 ANQGSEA. V shed 8 bases, J shed 5 bases, and the junction held 10 bases outside the gene matches. The CDR3 runs to 13 residues. CDR3 DNA: TGCAGCTCCGGGGCAGGGGGCGCGACTGAAGCTTTCTTT. It codes for CSSGAGGATEAFF.

The rearrangement joins TRBV7-2 to TRBJ2-1; the D gene could be TRBD1 or TRBD2 (5 bases each). This CDR3 contains 12 residues. The V gene lost 5 bases and the J gene lost 9 bases, with 11 bases spanning the gap. The germline V gene has CDR1 SGHTA and CDR2 FQGNSA. The CDR3 DNA reads TGTGCCAGCAGCGGGGGAATCGCTGAGCAGTTCTTC. This translates into CASSGGIAEQFF.

V is TRBV2 and J is TRBJ2-5, with D uncertain. V shed 5 bases and J shed 7 bases, with 17 bases lying between them. CDR3 length: 14 amino acids. From germline, CDR1 is SNHLY and CDR2 FYNNEI. In DNA form, the CDR3 reads TGTGCCAGCAGTCGGTCTTCCCGAGCAGGGACCCAGTACTTC. Translated: CASSRSSRAGTQYF.

The rearrangement links TRBV7-2 to TRBJ2-2; D is unclear. Trimming left V 3 bases short and J 4 bases short, with 6 bases between. The CDR3 is 13 amino acids. CDR1 is SGHTA, CDR2 FQGNSA, per germline. This CDR3 is CASSLVRTGELFF. The CDR3 region has the DNA TGTGCCAGCAGCTTGGTGCGCACCGGGGAGCTGTTTTTT.

This chain uses TRBV19 with TRBJ1-4; D possibly corresponds to TRBD1 (6 bases). The length of the CDR3 is 15 residues. The germline V gene encodes CDR1 LNHDA and CDR2 SQIVND (reference sequence). Trimming pared 4 bases from V and 0 bases from J, leaving 9 bases between. CDR3 sequence (DNA): TGTGCCAGTAGTACACAGGGCGCAACTAATGAAAAACTGTTTTTT. Translated, it gives CASSTQGATNEKLFF.

As to this clone: At the DNA level, this CDR3 is encoded by other sequences in the same sample as well. This sequence joins TRBV29-1 and TRBJ1-2; no clear D. This CDR3 is built from 11 residues. Germline V gene lookup returns CDR1 SQVTM and CDR2 ANQGSEA. V lost 7 bases and J 2 bases, leaving 8 bases between the germline ends. The CDR3 DNA reads as TGCAGCGCGGGCCAAAACTATGGCTACACCTTC. Translating it yields CSAGQNYGYTF.

V usage is TRBV9 and J usage is TRBJ1-6; D remains unclear. The CDR3 has 16 amino acids. The germline V and J ends were trimmed by 2 bases and 8 bases, with 17 bases remaining between them. Germline V gene lookup returns CDR1 SGDLS and CDR2 YYNGEE. The DNA for the CDR3 is TGTGCCAGCAGCGTCGGGTTATTCGCCGGGGATTCACCCCTCCACTTT. Translation: CASSVGLFAGDSPLHF.

The chain combines TRBV4-3 with TRBJ2-1, with TRBD2 matching over 10 bases. Trimming cost V 4 bases and J 4 bases; bases outside gene matches: 7. Germline CDR1 reads LGHNA; CDR2 reads YSLEER. CDR3 length: 16 amino acids. This CDR3 is CASSRDLAGVYNEQFF. DNA for the CDR3: TGCGCCAGCAGCCGCGATCTAGCGGGGGTTTACAATGAGCAGTTCTTC.

The chain couples TRBV10-2 to TRBJ1-5, with a tentative D call TRBD1 (6 bases). Germline lookup yields CDR1 WSHSY and CDR2 SAAADI. Trimming cost V 8 bases and J 4 bases, with 24 bases left between them. The CDR3 has 17 amino acids. Here the CDR3 reads CASGGIAGGRINQPQHF. CDR3 bases: TGCGCCAGCGGGGGCATAGCGGGTGGCAGGATTAATCAGCCCCAGCATTTT.

The CDR3 protein is CASSIGGGNEQFF. The CDR3 nucleotides read TGTGCCAGTAGTATAGGAGGGGGCAATGAGCAGTTCTTC. The chain couples TRBV19 to TRBJ2-1, with D maybe TRBD1 (6 bases). V was cut by 1 base and J by 6 bases, with 7 bases left in between. The CDR3 sequence is 13 residues long. Germline V gene sequence: CDR1 LNHDA, CDR2 SQIVND (reference sequence). The full variable domain, rest sourced from reference TRBV19 and TRBJ2-1, is DGGITQSPKYLFRKEGQNVTLSCEQNLNHDAMYWYRQDPGQGLRLIYYSQIVNDFQKGDIAEGYSVSREKKESFPLTVTSAQKNPTAFYLCASSIGGGNEQFFGPGTRLTVL.

This chain links TRBV6-5 with TRBJ1-5; tentatively, D is TRBD1 (6 bases). V lost 6 bases, J lost 3 bases, and 15 bases lay in between. CDR3 length: 15 amino acids. From germline, CDR1 is MNHEY and CDR2 SVGAGI. CDR3: CASSPSTGDNQPQHF. The CDR3 nucleotides are TGTGCCAGCAGCCCATCGACAGGCGACAATCAGCCCCAGCATTTT.

V usage is TRBV7-9 and J usage is TRBJ1-5; no reliable D call. Germline V gives CDR1 SEHNR, CDR2 FQNEAQ (reference sequence). V dropped 5 bases and J dropped 2 bases, with 19 bases sitting between them. CDR3 length: 17 residues. DNA of the CDR3: TGTGCCAGCAGCCTTGAAAAGGGATCTACAGGCAATCAGCCCCAGCATTTT. Residues: CASSLEKGSTGNQPQHF.

The chain is built from TRBV2 and TRBJ2-3; TRBD1 is a possible D gene (6 bases). Trimming pared 6 bases from V and 0 bases from J, leaving 13 bases between. The CDR3 covers 15 residues. Germline CDR1 and CDR2: SNHLY and FYNNEI. The chain's CDR3 is CASRTGQPSTDTQYF. As DNA, the CDR3 is TGTGCCAGCAGAACAGGACAGCCCAGCACAGATACGCAGTATTTT.

The chain carries TRBV5-1 and TRBJ2-7; 11 positions match TRBD1. CDR1 and CDR2 (germline): SGHRS, YFSETQ. The CDR3 totals 15 residues. Germline trimming cut 1 base from V and 5 bases from J; bases unmatched to any gene: 5. CDR3: CASSLRDRGTHEQYF. The CDR3 nucleotides are TGCGCCAGCAGCTTGCGGGACAGGGGGACCCACGAGCAGTACTTC.

The chain has TRBV6-1 and TRBJ1-5, with D unresolved. Deletions cut 5 bases from V and 0 bases from J, with 11 bases between. The CDR3 has 15 residues. CDR1 and CDR2 from the germline V gene are MNHNS and SASEGT. The CDR3 protein is CASSLAGNSNQPQHF. In nucleotides, the CDR3 is TGTGCCAGCAGTTTGGCGGGGAATAGCAATCAGCCCCAGCATTTT.

This clone was picked up a small number of times. V and J are TRBV30 and TRBJ1-4, with D unclear. V was cut by 5 bases and J by 10 bases, with 14 bases left in between. Germline V lookup: CDR1 GTSNPN, CDR2 SVGIG (reference sequence). This CDR3 has 12 residues. The CDR3 loop is CAWGFEGGKLFF. The CDR3 DNA is TGTGCCTGGGGATTTGAGGGAGGAAAACTGTTTTTT.

This sequence joins TRBV9 and TRBJ2-3, with D perhaps TRBD1 or TRBD2 (6 bases each). Between the trimmed V and J ends, which lost 2 bases and 6 bases, there was a span of 10 bases. The length of the CDR3 is 13 residues. Looked up from germline, CDR1 is SGDLS and CDR2 is YYNGEE. In nucleotides, the CDR3 is TGTGCCAGCAGCGTGGGGGGCCTTGATACGCAGTATTTT. Amino acid sequence: CASSVGGLDTQYF.

This clone was detected ten times or more. V gene TRBV19 combines with J gene TRBJ1-2; D gene ambiguous. The CDR3 has 13 amino acids. Germline V CDR1 and CDR2: LNHDA, SQIVND (reference sequence). V lost 7 bases to trimming and J lost 4 bases, with 13 bases between them. Here the CDR3 reads CASKFTAGYGYTF. Written as DNA, the CDR3 is TGTGCCAGTAAGTTCACAGCAGGCTATGGCTACACCTTC.

This chain connects TRBV19 to TRBJ1-5; D remains ambiguous. CDR3 length: 14 residues. V was shortened by 5 bases and J by 4 bases, with 12 bases between the two germline ends. Germline loops: CDR1 LNHDA, CDR2 SQIVND (reference sequence). Written as DNA, the CDR3 is TGTGCCAGTAGTCTCGAGGCAGGAAATCAGCCCCAGCATTTT. This gives the protein CASSLEAGNQPQHF.